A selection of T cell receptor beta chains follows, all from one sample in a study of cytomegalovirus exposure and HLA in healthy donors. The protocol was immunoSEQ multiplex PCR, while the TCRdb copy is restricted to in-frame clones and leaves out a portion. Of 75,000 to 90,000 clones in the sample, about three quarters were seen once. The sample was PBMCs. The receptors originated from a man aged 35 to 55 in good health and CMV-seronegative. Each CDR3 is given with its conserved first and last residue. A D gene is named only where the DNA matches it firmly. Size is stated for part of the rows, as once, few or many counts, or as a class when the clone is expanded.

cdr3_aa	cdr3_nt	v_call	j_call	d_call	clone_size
CASSSGGNEQFF	TGTGCTAGCAGCTCAGGCGGGAATGAGCAGTTCTTC	TRBV7-7	TRBJ2-1	NA	NA
CASSFRAGSNTGELFF	TGTGCCAGCAGTTTCAGGGCGGGGTCGAACACCGGGGAGCTGTTTTTT	TRBV28	TRBJ2-2	NA	NA
CASGLAGSNEQYF	TGTGCCAGCGGACTAGCGGGGTCCAACGAGCAGTACTTC	TRBV7-3	TRBJ2-7	TRBD2	few
CASTAGLTDTQYF	TGTGCCAGCACGGCAGGCCTCACAGATACGCAGTATTTT	TRBV9	TRBJ2-3	NA	NA
CASTSGTSSNEQFF	TGCGCCAGCACCTCCGGGACTAGTTCAAATGAGCAGTTCTTC	TRBV5-1	TRBJ2-1	TRBD2	NA
CASSLVGGQGSYIQYF	TGCGCCAGCAGCTTGGTAGGCGGACAGGGGTCGTACATTCAGTACTTC	TRBV5-1	TRBJ2-4	TRBD1	NA
CASSLGGAGTDTQYF	TGCGCCAGCAGCTTAGGAGGCGCGGGCACAGATACGCAGTATTTT	TRBV5-1	TRBJ2-3	NA	NA
CASSRTPGSGRAYEQYF	TGTGCCAGCAGCCGCACCCCAGGTAGCGGGAGAGCTTACGAGCAGTACTTC	TRBV4-2	TRBJ2-7	TRBD2	NA
CASSQATGRSYEQYF	TGCGCCAGCAGCCAAGCGACAGGGAGGTCCTACGAGCAGTACTTC	TRBV4-3	TRBJ2-7	NA	NA
CASKPGQPLTNEKLFF	TGCGCCAGCAAACCGGGACAGCCACTAACTAATGAAAAACTGTTTTTT	TRBV5-1	TRBJ1-4	TRBD1	few
CASSLDRMSSYNEQFF	TGCGCCAGCAGCTTGGACAGGATGAGCTCCTACAATGAGCAGTTCTTC	TRBV5-1	TRBJ2-1	NA	NA
CASSVSGSPSRYEQYF	TGTGCCAGCAGCGTGTCCGGGTCTCCATCCCGTTACGAGCAGTACTTC	TRBV9	TRBJ2-7	NA	NA
CASSIAAGGNLLYGYTF	TGTGCCAGTAGTATAGCGGCAGGAGGAAACTTGCTTTATGGCTACACCTTC	TRBV19	TRBJ1-2	NA	NA
CASSQDWAGGKNTEAFF	TGCGCCAGCAGCCAAGACTGGGCAGGGGGTAAGAACACTGAAGCTTTCTTT	TRBV4-3	TRBJ1-1	TRBD1	NA
CAWSYRQGRNTEAFF	TGTGCCTGGAGTTATCGACAGGGGCGGAACACTGAAGCTTTCTTT	TRBV30	TRBJ1-1	TRBD1	NA
CASSGTGGSYEQYF	TGTGCCAGCAGTGGGACAGGGGGCTCCTACGAGCAGTACTTC	TRBV6-1	TRBJ2-7	TRBD1	NA
CASSEGDRGLSGNTIYF	TGTGCCAGCAGTGAAGGGGACAGGGGCCTCTCTGGAAACACCATATATTTT	TRBV2	TRBJ1-3	TRBD1	NA
CASSRGPNEKLFF	TGTGCCAGTAGTCGAGGGCCTAATGAAAAACTGTTTTTT	TRBV19	TRBJ1-4	NA	NA
CASSVGQGAYEQYF	TGTGCCAGCAGCGTAGGTCAGGGGGCCTACGAGCAGTACTTC	TRBV9	TRBJ2-7	TRBD1	NA
CASSARTGGGEKLFF	TGTGCCAGCAGTGCAAGGACAGGGGGTGGTGAAAAACTGTTTTTT	TRBV25-1	TRBJ1-4	TRBD1	NA
CASSSTGGNNSPLHF	TGTGCCAGCAGTTCGACAGGGGGGAATAATTCACCCCTCCACTTT	TRBV6-5	TRBJ1-6	TRBD1	NA
CASTPGGKQYF	TGTGCCAGCACCCCTGGAGGGAAGCAGTACTTC	TRBV25-1	TRBJ2-7	NA	once
CATSRPQAGGLHEQYF	TGTGCCACCAGCAGACCGCAAGCGGGAGGGCTTCACGAGCAGTACTTC	TRBV15	TRBJ2-7	TRBD2	NA
CASSTREAYETEALF	TGTGCCAGCAGTACCCGTGAAGCTTACGAAACTGAAGCTTTATTT	TRBV6-6	TRBJ1-1	NA	NA
CASSGGKGSPYEQYF	TGTGCCAGCAGTGGGGGAAAGGGGTCCCCTTACGAGCAGTACTTC	TRBV2	TRBJ2-7	NA	NA
CASSVGGGVGNEQFF	TGTGCCAGCAGCGTAGGCGGGGGAGTGGGCAATGAGCAGTTCTTC	TRBV9	TRBJ2-1	TRBD2	NA
CASSLVRGSGELFF	TGTGCCAGCAGCTTAGTTAGGGGGTCCGGGGAGCTGTTTTTT	TRBV11-2	TRBJ2-2	NA	once
CASSKLSTVIGELFF	TGTGCCAGTAGTAAGCTATCCACCGTCATAGGGGAGCTGTTTTTT	TRBV19	TRBJ2-2	NA	NA
CASNAGGPGEQYF	TGTGCCAGTAACGCGGGAGGGCCGGGCGAGCAGTACTTC	TRBV19	TRBJ2-7	TRBD2	NA
CASSLGQGLGETQYF	TGCGCCAGCAGTCTCGGACAGGGGCTTGGGGAGACCCAGTACTTC	TRBV4-1	TRBJ2-5	TRBD1	NA
CASSPLAGGSYNEQFF	TGCGCCAGCAGCCCGTTAGCGGGAGGGTCCTACAATGAGCAGTTCTTC	TRBV5-1	TRBJ2-1	TRBD2	NA
CASSLVSGRNTDTQYF	TGTGCCAGCAGCTTGGTGAGCGGGAGAAACACAGATACGCAGTATTTT	TRBV13	TRBJ2-3	TRBD2	once
CASSVGPGGYTGELFF	TGTGCCAGCAGCGTAGGGCCGGGGGGTTACACCGGGGAGCTGTTTTTT	TRBV9	TRBJ2-2	TRBD2	NA
CASSGAEDQVEQFF	TGTGCCAGCAGTGGCGCGGAGGATCAGGTTGAGCAGTTCTTC	TRBV2	TRBJ2-1	NA	NA
CASLGGGRARTDTQYF	TGTGCCAGCCTAGGGGGCGGGAGGGCCAGAACAGATACGCAGTATTTT	TRBV28	TRBJ2-3	TRBD2	NA
CASSLRDSSSYEQYF	TGTGCCAGCAGTCTTCGGGACAGTAGCTCCTACGAGCAGTACTTC	TRBV27	TRBJ2-7	TRBD1	NA
CASSSGLAGVLGELFF	TGTGCCAGCAGTTCAGGACTAGCGGGAGTCCTCGGGGAGCTGTTTTTT	TRBV7-3	TRBJ2-2	TRBD2	few
CASSEAVSSASSYNEQFF	TGTGCCAGCAGTGAAGCAGTATCTAGCGCGAGCTCCTACAATGAGCAGTTCTTC	TRBV6-1	TRBJ2-1	NA	NA
CASSDSPGNTGELFF	TGTGCCAGCAGTGATAGCCCGGGGAACACCGGGGAGCTGTTTTTT	TRBV6-1	TRBJ2-2	NA	NA
CASSITGLGRGQETQYF	TGTGCCAGTAGTATCACCGGACTAGGAAGGGGCCAAGAGACCCAGTACTTC	TRBV19	TRBJ2-5	TRBD2	once
CASSLGTSGWAEAQYF	TGTGCCAGTAGTCTCGGGACTAGCGGGTGGGCAGAGGCGCAGTATTTT	TRBV19	TRBJ2-3	TRBD2	NA
CASSLVRGKTEAFF	TGTGCCAGCAGTTTAGTCCGGGGAAAGACTGAAGCTTTCTTT	TRBV28	TRBJ1-1	NA	once
CASSFGQGTGANVLTF	TGTGCCAGCAGCTTCGGACAGGGAACTGGGGCCAACGTCCTGACTTTC	TRBV7-3	TRBJ2-6	TRBD1	NA
CAWADGTGSSEQYF	TGTGCCTGGGCGGACGGGACAGGGAGCAGCGAGCAGTACTTC	TRBV30	TRBJ2-7	TRBD1	NA
CASSVSLQGAQEAFF	TGTGCCAGCAGCGTATCGTTACAGGGGGCCCAAGAAGCTTTCTTT	TRBV9	TRBJ1-1	TRBD1	NA
CASSLTGAFTDTQYF	TGTGCCAGCAGCTTAACAGGGGCCTTCACAGATACGCAGTATTTT	TRBV7-8	TRBJ2-3	TRBD1	NA
CASSKLAGEPETQYF	TGTGCCAGCAGCAAATTGGCAGGGGAACCGGAGACCCAGTACTTC	TRBV21-1	TRBJ2-5	NA	once
CAWTIRTGSGNTIYF	TGTGCCTGGACAATAAGGACAGGGAGTGGAAACACCATATATTTT	TRBV30	TRBJ1-3	TRBD1	NA
CASRSQQETNEKLFF	TGTGCCAGCAGATCCCAACAGGAAACTAATGAAAAACTGTTTTTT	TRBV28	TRBJ1-4	NA	NA
CASSLTPQGTGELFF	TGTGCCAGCAGTCTAACGCCACAGGGCACCGGGGAGCTGTTTTTT	TRBV28	TRBJ2-2	NA	NA
CASSSPDTPYEQYF	TGTGCCAGCAGCTCCCCTGACACTCCCTACGAGCAGTACTTC	TRBV7-2	TRBJ2-7	NA	NA
CAWSAGQGISNTGELFF	TGTGCCTGGAGCGCGGGACAGGGTATTTCGAACACCGGGGAGCTGTTTTTT	TRBV30	TRBJ2-2	TRBD1	NA